Sequencing of this TCR beta chain was carried out in a study of blood T cell repertoires in COVID-19. Assay used: immunoSEQ multiplex PCR; TCRdb lists only in-frame clones, some missing. The sample holds nearly 300,000 clones, 65% to 85% seen once. Trimming cost V 2 bases and J 4 bases; bases outside gene matches: 4. The germline V gene encodes CDR1 SGHDN and CDR2 FVKESK. The length of the CDR3 is 15 residues. Source material: peripheral blood. This clonotype was sampled from a human donor with COVID-19, enrolled during active disease. The donor label of this sample is uncertain. The rearrangement uses TRBV14 and TRBJ1-4, with TRBD1 matching 7 bases. CDR3 region: CASSQKGQINEKLFF. The DNA for the CDR3 is TGTGCCAGCAGCCAAAAGGGACAGATTAATGAAAAACTGTTTTTT.